The entry that follows covers one T cell receptor beta chain sequence. This clone has a single count. Its recognized antigen is unknown. The record has no base qualities; no much larger clone is one base away. The germline V gene gives CDR1 as MNHEY and CDR2 as SVGAGI. V trim: 0 bases; J trim: 0 bases; unmatched bases: 2. The CDR3 spans 16 residues, from the cysteine through the phenylalanine. Solely the CDR3 DNA is kept, with 48 bases framed from the first base. The donors belonged to the validation cohort of around 120 subjects, which was separate from the 666-subject first cohort. Library creation used the immunoSEQ multiplex PCR assay. The authors' analysis ran thus. A statistical classification framework was developed to diagnose cytomegalovirus status using the catalog of TCR beta chain sequences. TCRdb holds this immuneACCESS table with in-frame rearrangements only. Some clones are missing; in checked studies, unresolved V genes explain under half, and the rest has no known cause. That table is the source of V, J and clone size, and D and trimming were worked out from the DNA. The sample table records about 340,000 clones; approximately 90% of these occur just once. The ten largest clones add up to around 0.8% of the sample.

The data were obtained in a study of cytomegalovirus exposure and HLA in healthy donors (dated by TCRdb to the late 2010s). The study in broad terms: A later analysis indicated that the 130 or so validation repertoires were generated on the platform also employed for the 666 repertoires of the first cohort. The aim of the study was to test whether cataloging public T cell receptors could identify signatures of past pathogen exposure. The study combined high-throughput TCR immunosequencing, statistical association of individual TCRs with disease status, and machine learning to predict cytomegalovirus infection status. Besides the first cohort of 666 subjects, a separate validation cohort made up of 120 or so different subjects was used. General study outcomes and caveats: In both the original and validation cohorts, the classifier was reported to diagnose cytomegalovirus status with high specificity and sensitivity. A later analysis found that TCRs clustered in the first cohort also tended to co-occur in the 95 to 150 validation repertoires, with 90% to 95% of cluster scores above 0. Most TCR sequences were observed very rarely across donors, whereas some public TCRs were present in many individuals. In vitro tests confirmed that three of the cytomegalovirus-associated TCR beta chains recognize cytomegalovirus antigens. The study gave a list of 150 to 200 TCR beta chains associated with cytomegalovirus. The validation cohort had no HLA typing available for a later analysis, so co-occurrence within that cohort was assessed over all 130 or so repertoires. The authors suggested that the approach could potentially be generalized to other disease states and immunological phenotypes.

The sequence came from a woman under 30 in good health and CMV-seronegative. The sequenced sample was PBMCs. The sequence links TRBV6-5 to TRBJ2-1, with TRBD2 identical over 7 junction bases. The DNA sequence is as follows: TGTGCCAGCAGTTACTCGCGCGGGAGCTCCTACAATGAGCAGTTCTTC. Its protein product is CASSYSRGSSYNEQFF.